The clone carrying this T cell receptor beta chain was picked up a small number of times. The antigen is undetermined. PCR amplification relied on 60 Vbeta primers (plus 13 Jbeta primers). The data were produced by immunoSEQ multiplex PCR, yet TCRdb's version contains in-frame clones alone and is incomplete. The table lists 45,000 to 65,000 clones, 70% to 80% of them singletons, with 2.5% to 3.5% in the top ten. The sample comes from a study of cytomegalovirus exposure and HLA in healthy donors. Study findings and constraints: Serostatus for CMV was the only available immune exposure information.

V lost 0 bases, J lost 0 bases, and 12 bases lay in between. Germline V gives CDR1 SGHDT, CDR2 YYEEEE. The length of the CDR3 is 16 residues. J is TRBJ1-1 and V is TRBV5-6, with D possibly matching TRBD1 (5 bases). Input material: PBMCs. The receptor was derived from a woman aged 40 to 50 in good health and CMV-seropositive. CDR3 coding DNA: TGTGCCAGCAGCTTGGAATGGGGCAGCATGAACACTGAAGCTTTCTTT. This encodes CASSLEWGSMNTEAFF.